A single T cell receptor (beta chain) is shown here with its context. The antigen remains unidentified. Data came from immunoSEQ multiplex PCR; TCRdb stores just in-frame clones and leaves some out. Of about 38,000 clones listed, nearly 90% were seen once; the top ten hold about 3.6%. The CDR3 sequence is 11 residues long. V was cut by 1 base and J by 8 bases, with 6 bases left in between. The V gene's germline CDR1 is GTSNPN and CDR2 SVGIG (reference sequence). The record originates from a study of neoadjuvant nivolumab and ipilimumab in lung cancer. Study background: Patients got nivolumab 3 mg/kg on days 1, 15 and 29; combination added ipilimumab 1 mg/kg day 1. The study's findings and limits: TCR richness and clonality were higher in tumors than adjacent uninvolved lung. Pathologic regression was not significantly tied to TCR clonality.

The J gene is TRBJ2-1, the V gene TRBV30, with D hard to call. The clonotype was recovered from an adult with non-small cell lung cancer. The specimen comprised peripheral blood, sampled before neoadjuvant nivolumab, alone or with ipilimumab. CDR3 in amino acids: CAWSAKDEQFF. The CDR3 bases are TGTGCCTGGAGTGCAAAGGATGAGCAGTTCTTC.